The text below deals with one TCR beta chain. Only in-frame clones appear in the TCRdb table, and some are missing; sequencing was by immunoSEQ multiplex PCR. The sample records more than 1,200,000 clones, just under 99% being singletons. The CDR3 totals 15 residues. With V trimmed by 4 bases and J by 6 bases, 4 bases remained unmatched. Germline V gives CDR1 MGHRA, CDR2 YSYEKL. These data are taken from a study of shared clonotypes between healthy human individuals. Specimen: naive CD4+ T cells sorted from blood. Subset meaning: CD45RA+ positively selected. The clonotype comes from a man aged 25 to 40 in good health. This rearrangement joins TRBV4-1 to TRBJ2-1; 12 bases are a match to TRBD2. The CDR3 DNA is TGCGCCAGCAGCCCGAGACTAGCGGGAGTCAATGAGCAGTTCTTC. Encoded protein: CASSPRLAGVNEQFF.